The source of this T cell receptor (beta chain) is a study of T cells in Graves' hyperthyroidism and ophthalmopathy. Amplification targeted TCR beta CDR3 regions from RNA transcripts. Carried out on the TCR CDR3, a first-round RT-PCR used the HTBI primer set. TCRdb called the multiplex PCR reads again in MiXCR, with one record for every CDR3 protein. The table includes more than 500,000 distinct CDR3 sequences, more than 15% detected once. This clonotype was seen only a few times. The CDR3 is made up of 17 amino acids. V shed 2 bases and J 6 bases; nucleotides not matched to a gene: 12. Germline CDR1 is SGDLS and CDR2 is YYNGEE. Lactation, pregnancy, other autoimmune disease or uncontrolled infection excluded patients. Diagnoses were established using clinical symptoms, serum thyroxine and TRAb, thyroid ultrasound and orbital computed tomography.

This receptor was obtained from a woman aged 25 to 45 with Graves' ophthalmopathy. The chain combines TRBV9 with TRBJ2-7, with 12 bases aligning to TRBD2. The specimen was blood. Here the CDR3 DNA reads TGTGCCAGCAGCGTTTGGAGACTAGCGGGAGAAGGGCTCGAGCAGTACTTC. It specifies CASSVWRLAGEGLEQYF.